This TCR beta chain was found in a study of T cell responses to AZD1222 COVID-19 vaccine. Study-level background: The study pooled second doses at about 4 or about 12 weeks. Findings and limits, study-wide: Among vaccine-associated CD4 TCRs, coverage spanned spike, with dominance at 160-218 and 743-854. Nearly half of the spike-specific TCRs reportedly recognize variant regions that carry no mutations.

This clone appeared a single time. What it binds is not known. The CDR3 length is 16 residues. Trimming left V 0 bases short and J 11 bases short, with 22 bases between. The V gene's germline CDR1 is SGHTA and CDR2 FQGNSA. Profiled with immunoSEQ multiplex PCR; TCRdb holds only in-frame clones, not every one. In the table there are over 100,000 clones, roughly 84% of which are singletons. The sequences come from peripheral blood, collected on day 0 of AZD1222 vaccination. V and J are TRBV7-2 and TRBJ1-2; the D gene is possibly TRBD1 (5 bases). The sequence came from an adult in good health. The CDR3 region is CASSLAGRPATGGYTF. CDR3 DNA: TGTGCCAGCAGCTTAGCTGGCAGGCCGGCGACCGGGGGGTACACCTTC.